The 19 T cell receptor beta chains in this list originate from one sample, sequenced in a study of cytomegalovirus exposure and HLA in healthy donors. Researchers ran the PCR with 60 Vbeta and 13 Jbeta primers. The protocol was immunoSEQ multiplex PCR, while the TCRdb copy is restricted to in-frame clones and leaves out a portion. Here the sample table reports some 75,000 clones. What was sequenced was PBMCs. The receptors were gathered from a man aged 40-55 years in good health and CMV-seronegative.

V gene TRBV13 combines with J gene TRBJ1-3; 7 bases map to TRBD1. This CDR3 comprises 15 residues. The V gene end was trimmed by 6 bases and the J gene end by 9 bases; junction bases not matched to a gene: 14. In germline, CDR1 is PRHDT, CDR2 FYEKMQ (reference sequence). The CDR3 DNA reads TGTGCCAGCAGTGCTTATCGACAGGGAGGAGGCACCATATATTTT. Protein: CASSAYRQGGGTIYF.

This chain connects TRBV11-2 to TRBJ2-5; TRBD2 matches at 9 bases. This CDR3 region has 15 residues. Germline CDR1 SGHAT, CDR2 FQNNGV. Losses at the gene ends were 3 bases for V and 5 bases for J; bases not matched to a gene: 7. This chain's CDR3 is CASSLRLAARETQYF. CDR3 DNA: TGTGCCAGCAGCTTGAGACTAGCGGCACGGGAGACCCAGTACTTC.

The chain recombines TRBV7-6 with TRBJ2-1, with 10 bases identical to TRBD2. Germline loops: CDR1 SGHVS, CDR2 FNYEAQ. The CDR3 is made up of 15 amino acids. V dropped 4 bases and J dropped 6; count of bases not matched to a gene: 6. The CDR3 nucleotides read TGTGCCAGCAGCTCAGCGGGGGGGCTAAGCAATGAGCAGTTCTTC. As protein: CASSSAGGLSNEQFF.

The rearrangement uses TRBV18 and TRBJ2-3, with D possibly matching TRBD1 (7 bases). There are 15 residues in the CDR3. CDR1 and CDR2 from the germline V gene are KGHSH and LQKENI. V was trimmed by 4 bases and J by 6 bases, leaving 17 bases between them. In nucleotides, the CDR3 is TGTGCCAGCTCACGACAGGGAGGTCGTTGGGATACGCAGTATTTT. Protein: CASSRQGGRWDTQYF.

The gene calls are TRBV7-8 and TRBJ2-7; 10 nucleotides match TRBD2. Trimming removed 4 bases from V and 3 bases from J; junction bases left unmatched: 6. The CDR3 covers 15 residues. In germline, CDR1 is SGHVS, CDR2 FQNEAQ. The CDR3 coding sequence is TGTGCCAGCAGCTCTTCGGCTAGCGGGAGCTACGAGCAGTACTTC. Translated: CASSSSASGSYEQYF.

For the CDR3, the DNA is TGCAGCGTCAAAGGACTAGCGGGGGGCCTATACGAGCAGTACTTC. Encoded protein: CSVKGLAGGLYEQYF. V and J are TRBV29-1 and TRBJ2-7, with TRBD2 matching over 14 bases. Germline V gene lookup returns CDR1 SQVTM and CDR2 ANQGSEA. Trimming took 6 bases from V and 4 from J; bases not matched to a gene: 8. This CDR3 has 15 residues.

The chain is built from TRBV4-1 and TRBJ2-1; TRBD2 matches at 10 bases. The CDR3 covers 14 residues. Unmatched junction bases numbered 5, after V lost 5 bases and J lost 7 bases. Germline CDR1 reads MGHRA; CDR2 reads YSYEKL. Written as DNA, the CDR3 is TGCGCCAGCAGCGCTAGCGGGAGTAGGAATGAGCAGTTCTTC. Translation: CASSASGSRNEQFF.

The V gene is TRBV5-4, the J gene TRBJ2-1, with no clear D. Germline V lookup: CDR1 SGHNT, CDR2 YYREEE (reference sequence). The V end lost 4 bases, the J end lost 8 bases, and 22 bases lay between the germline ends. The CDR3 has 16 residues. DNA of the CDR3: TGTGCCAGCAGCATCGACTCGAGGCTTCCCCCACATGAGCAGTTCTTC. Translating it yields CASSIDSRLPPHEQFF.

The chain carries TRBV6-5 and TRBJ1-2; TRBD1 might be the D (6 bases). Germline assignment: CDR1 MNHEY and CDR2 SVGAGI. Trimming took 2 bases from V and 5 from J, leaving 9 bases between them. The CDR3 consists of 13 residues. This CDR3 is CASSYGQSYGYTF. CDR3 in DNA: TGTGCCAGCAGTTACGGACAGAGTTATGGCTACACCTTC.

The V gene is TRBV5-1, the J gene TRBJ2-1, with D unresolved. Germline values: CDR1 SGHRS, CDR2 YFSETQ. The CDR3 extends over 12 amino acids. The ends were cut back, 4 bases at V and 5 bases at J, with 7 bases in the middle. DNA of the CDR3: TGCGCCAGCAGCGGCAGAAACAATGAGCAGTTCTTC. As protein: CASSGRNNEQFF.

This chain links TRBV6-1 with TRBJ1-3; D is possibly TRBD1 (5 bases). The germline V gene encodes CDR1 MNHNS and CDR2 SASEGT. Trimming took off 1 base at V and 4 bases at J, with 8 bases between the two ends. This CDR3 is 14 amino acids long. CDR3 amino acids: CASSEVAGGNTIYF. The CDR3 DNA reads as TGTGCCAGCAGTGAAGTAGCAGGGGGAAACACCATATATTTT.

The chain carries TRBV9 and TRBJ2-7; no definite D call. CDR1 SGDLS and CDR2 YYNGEE come from the germline V gene. The CDR3 runs 13 residues. V lost 4 bases to trimming and J lost 4 bases, with 12 bases between them. This CDR3 is CASSPSENYEQYF. For the CDR3, the DNA is TGTGCCAGCAGCCCCTCGGAGAATTACGAGCAGTACTTC.

This sequence joins TRBV15 and TRBJ2-7; D perhaps matches TRBD2 (5 bases). Germline V gene data show CDR1 as LNHNV and CDR2 as YYDKDF (reference sequence). This CDR3 has 17 amino acids. The germline V and J ends were trimmed by 0 bases and 0 bases, with 15 bases remaining between them. In nucleotides, the CDR3 is TGTGCCACCAGCAGAGACACGTTAGTGGGAGTCTCCTACGAGCAGTACTTC. The encoded protein is CATSRDTLVGVSYEQYF. Full variable domain (missing parts from reference TRBV15 and TRBJ2-7): DAMVIQNPRYQVTQFGKPVTLSCSQTLNHNVMYWYQQKSSQAPKLLFHYYDKDFNNEADTPDNFQSRRPNTSFCFLDIRSPGLGDTAMYLCATSRDTLVGVSYEQYFGPGTRLTVT.

The chain combines TRBV5-1 with TRBJ2-1, with 16 positions matching TRBD2. After removal of 4 bases from V and 0 bases from J, the junction contained 10 bases not matched to a gene. Germline V lookup: CDR1 SGHRS, CDR2 YFSETQ. CDR3 size: 20 residues. The CDR3 loop reads CASSTTAGLAGGGSYNEQFF. The CDR3 DNA sequence: TGCGCCAGCAGCACGACAGCGGGACTAGCGGGAGGGGGCTCCTACAATGAGCAGTTCTTC.

J is TRBJ1-1 and V is TRBV7-2; 8 positions match TRBD1. The V segment lost 4 bases and the J segment 3 bases; nucleotides outside the gene matches: 7. The CDR3 is 15 residues long. From germline, CDR1 is SGHTA and CDR2 FQGNSA. CDR3 coding DNA: TGTGCCAGCAGCTCTAGGACAGGGTACGACACTGAAGCTTTCTTT. The encoded protein is CASSSRTGYDTEAFF.

The gene calls are TRBV18 and TRBJ2-2, with no clear D. Trimming removed 2 bases from V and 2 bases from J, with 9 bases in between. The CDR3 contains 15 residues. CDR1 and CDR2 from the germline V gene are KGHSH and LQKENI. The CDR3 DNA reads as TGTGCCAGCTCACCAGCGAGCGCAAACACCGGGGAGCTGTTTTTT. It specifies CASSPASANTGELFF. Full variable domain (missing parts from reference TRBV18 and TRBJ2-2): NAGVMQNPRHLVRRRGQEARLRCSPMKGHSHVYWYRQLPEEGLKFMVYLQKENIIDESGMPKERFSAEFPKEGPSILRIQQVVRGDSAAYFCASSPASANTGELFFGEGSRLTVL.

The V call is TRBV14, the J call TRBJ1-5; no clear D. Germline CDR1 SGHDN, CDR2 FVKESK. V lost 5 bases to trimming and J lost 0 bases, with 5 bases between them. CDR3 length: 13 residues. CDR3 DNA sequence: TGTGCCAGCAGCGCGTATAGCAATCAGCCCCAGCATTTT. It encodes CASSAYSNQPQHF.

The J gene is TRBJ2-7, the V gene TRBV5-6; TRBD1 might be the D (6 bases). The CDR3 length is 13 residues. Trimming stripped 4 bases from V and 5 bases from J, with 13 bases between. The germline V gene encodes CDR1 SGHDT and CDR2 YYEEEE. This CDR3 is CASSPGPGDEQYF. CDR3 in DNA: TGTGCCAGCAGCCCAGGGCCAGGGGACGAGCAGTACTTC. Complete variable domain (other parts from reference TRBV5-6 and TRBJ2-7): DAGVTQSPTHLIKTRGQQVTLRCSPKSGHDTVSWYQQALGQGPQFIFQYYEEEERQRGNFPDRFSGHQFPNYSSELNVNALLLGDSALYLCASSPGPGDEQYFGPGTRLTVT.

The V and J genes are TRBV14 and TRBJ1-6, with a weak D call TRBD1 (5 bases). V shed 0 bases and J shed 9 bases, with 9 bases lying between them. The CDR3 covers 14 residues. Germline CDR1 is SGHDN and CDR2 is FVKESK. CDR3 protein: CASSQERGISPLHF. CDR3 DNA: TGTGCCAGCAGCCAAGAAAGGGGTATTTCACCCCTCCACTTT. Together with reference TRBV14 and TRBJ1-6, the CDR3 gives the full variable domain: EAGVTQFPSHSVIEKGQTVTLRCDPISGHDNLYWYRRVMGKEIKFLLHFVKESKQDESGMPNNRFLAERTGGTYSTLKVQPAELEDSGVYFCASSQERGISPLHFGNGTRLTVT.